The 11 T cell receptor beta chains below were found in one sample sequenced in a study of immune characterization of retroperitoneal liposarcoma. TCRdb re-called the PCR reads with MiXCR, one entry per CDR3 protein. The top ten hold about 12% of the sample, which has around 13,000 distinct CDR3 sequences, around 50% seen once. Sequencing was performed on tumor tissue. These receptors were obtained from a female donor with retroperitoneal liposarcoma.

This clonotype was seen repeatedly, ten times or more. This chain links TRBV10-1 with TRBJ2-3, with TRBD1 identical over 10 bases. The trim removed 3 bases at V and 5 bases at J, leaving 11 bases unmatched. The germline gives CDR1 WNHNN, CDR2 SYGVQD (reference sequence). This CDR3 contains 17 residues. In DNA, the CDR3 is TGCGCCAGCAGTGACTTGGGGACCGGGACAGGGGAAGATACGCAGTATTTT. Protein: CASSDLGTGTGEDTQYF.

CDR3 in amino acids: CASSEALSSPLHF. CDR3 in DNA: TGTGCCAGCAGTGAAGCTCTCTCCTCACCCCTCCACTTT. The J gene is TRBJ1-6, the V gene TRBV6-1; D gene unclear. Germline-derived CDR1 and CDR2 are MNHNS and SASEGT. This CDR3 is 13 amino acids long. The V and J ends lost 0 bases and 10 bases respectively, with 7 bases between them.

This chain joins TRBV7-2 and TRBJ2-4; the D gene is possibly TRBD1 (5 bases). The assigned J gene may be wrong: the sequence end matches TRBJ2-7 better. The CDR3 contains 13 residues. Germline V lookup: CDR1 SGHTA, CDR2 FQGNSA. The CDR3 protein is CASSRRQNYEQYF. In DNA form, the CDR3 reads TGTGCCAGCAGCCGGCGACAGAACTACGAGCAGTACTTC.

This clonotype was counted once. The chain carries TRBV12-3 or TRBV12-4 and TRBJ2-1, with D possibly matching TRBD2 (7 bases). The length of the CDR3 is 13 residues. Trimming left V 10 bases short and J 13 bases short, with 23 bases between. The CDR3 spells CATRRGEGETQFF. In DNA form, the CDR3 reads TGTGCCACCCGCCGGGGGGAGGGGGAGACCCAGTTCTTC.

By proportion, this clonotype is medium-sized. This chain connects TRBV12-3 or TRBV12-4 to TRBJ2-1, with unresolved D. V was trimmed by 3 bases and J by 10 bases, leaving 7 bases between them. The CDR3 sequence is 11 residues long. In DNA form, the CDR3 reads TGTGCCAGCAGTTTCCACTACGAGCAGTTCTTC. The encoded protein is CASSFHYEQFF.

There are many counts of this clonotype. The V call is TRBV12-3 or TRBV12-4, the J call TRBJ2-1, with D tentatively TRBD2 (6 bases). The V end was cut by 4 bases, the J end by 13 bases, with 17 bases between. The CDR3 consists of 13 residues. This CDR3 is CASSSYIAGGQFF. The DNA for the CDR3 is TGTGCCAGCAGTTCCTACATAGCCGGGGGTCAGTTCTTC.

This chain uses TRBV12-3 or TRBV12-4 with TRBJ2-4, with TRBD2 matching over 8 bases. The tail of the sequence fits TRBJ2-5 better, so the J call may be wrong. The CDR3 contains 21 residues. CDR3 sequence reads: CASSSLGRRGRLASESETQYF. CDR3 bases: TGTGCCAGCAGTTCACTGGGACGGCGAGGGCGACTAGCGTCAGAATCAGAGACCCAGTACTTC.

The chain carries TRBV27 and TRBJ2-1; 7 bases are shared with TRBD1. The CDR3 sequence is 13 residues long. Germline CDR1 and CDR2: MNHEY and SMNVEV (reference sequence). J was trimmed by 6 bases and V by 8 bases; bases with no gene match: 7. The CDR3 is CASRDRRPNEQFF. DNA of the CDR3: TGTGCCAGCCGGGACAGAAGGCCCAATGAGCAGTTCTTC.

The chain combines TRBV6-6 with TRBJ2-5, with D perhaps assigned TRBD1 or TRBD2 (5 bases each). The length of the CDR3 is 14 residues. Trimming removed 2 bases at V and 5 bases at J, with 12 bases between. Germline values: CDR1 MNHNY, CDR2 SVGAGI (reference sequence). The CDR3 loop is CASSYTGRDETQYF. The CDR3 nucleotides are TGTGCCAGCAGTTACACGGGACGGGATGAGACCCAGTACTTC.

This chain connects TRBV7-6 to TRBJ2-3; 12 bases match TRBD2. Trimming took 5 bases from V and 1 from J; bases not matched to a gene: 7. The CDR3 consists of 17 residues. CDR1 and CDR2 (germline): SGHVS, FNYEAQ. The CDR3 loop reads CASSTYRTSGGTDTQYF. The CDR3 region has the DNA TGTGCCAGCAGCACCTACCGGACTAGCGGGGGCACAGATACGCAGTATTTT.

This sequence joins TRBV27 and TRBJ2-2; TRBD2 matches 9 bases. In germline, CDR1 is MNHEY, CDR2 SMNVEV (reference sequence). This CDR3 is built from 16 residues. Losses at the gene ends were 1 base for V and 6 bases for J; bases not matched to a gene: 6. The CDR3 loop is CASSLYLAGGSGELFF. As DNA, the CDR3 is TGTGCCAGCAGTTTATATTTGGCGGGAGGGTCCGGGGAGCTGTTTTTT.